This TCR beta chain is drawn from a study of T cell responses to AZD1222 COVID-19 vaccine (dated by TCRdb to the early 2020s). Study-level background: Because spike-specific TCR depth and breadth did not differ between the two schedules, AZD1222 recipients who got a second dose at roughly 4 weeks were pooled with those who got a second dose at roughly 12 weeks. TCR sequencing was performed for about 250 trial participants, of whom 207 were given two doses of AZD1222 and approximately 26 were given two doses of MenACWY control vaccine. Trial participants were enrolled by age into 18-55, 56-69 and 70-plus year subgroups, with 148, 28 and 57 TCR-sequenced participants respectively.

This clone was seen more than once but under ten times. It lacks a known antigen. No base-level quality is on record; no much larger clone is a single base apart. The research as a whole found: No day 14 peak-response samples were available, so repertoires were characterized only after the peak T cell response. A significant rise in spike-specific TCR breadth and depth was observed after two AZD1222 doses relative to day 0 and relative to MenACWY recipients. Epitopes outside the regions mutated in the B.1.351 and B.1.1.7 variants were reportedly recognized by nearly half of the unique spike-specific TCRs. The vaccine-associated CD4 TCRs covered the entire spike protein, and the dominant responses fell in regions 160-218 and 743-854. Participants were mostly white British and included more females than males, and it was suggested by the authors that clonal diversity may have been underestimated. Only five to seven AZD1222 recipients were SARS-CoV-2 seropositive at baseline, limiting conclusions about previously exposed vaccinees. The 56-69-year group was small, and its depth increase did not reach significance, likely because of low power.

V gives up 4 bases and J gives up 4 bases, and the segment between their germline ends measures 8 bases. The CDR3 holds 13 amino acids from the cysteine to the phenylalanine. Only the CDR3 region is kept as DNA, spanning 39 bases read in frame from base 1. CDR1 SGHRS and CDR2 YFSETQ were looked up in the germline V gene. The CDR3 regions of human TCRbeta chains were subjected to immunosequencing. The source study handled its data this way. TCRs in the repertoires were matched against a reference library of SARS-CoV-2-specific TCRs that had been generated with the MIRA antigen-specificity platform. Breadth was defined as the fraction of unique TCRs that were SARS-CoV-2-associated, and depth was defined as the fraction of total T cells that were SARS-CoV-2-associated. Each spike-specific TCR was assigned to its reactive spike region and to a CD4 or CD8 class using the MIRA data. Log10-transformed breadth and depth values were compared by one-way ANOVA with Sidak's multiple comparisons tests. TCRdb mirrors the immuneACCESS table, restricted to in-frame sequences. Some clones are absent from its copies; in checked studies, under half trace to an unresolved V gene, and the reason for the others is unknown. V, J and clone size are those of that table, while D and trimming were read from the DNA. The sample table lists 96,000 or so clones, 89% of them with a count of one. The biggest ten clones account for around 1.5% of the sample.

What the time point label conveys for this sample: baseline before first vaccination. Vaccinee samples came from UK trials COV001 and COV002, including a single-blind randomized controlled phase 2/3 trial of AZD1222 (ChAdOx1 nCoV-19) in healthy adults. For TCRbeta chain sequencing, PBMC samples were collected from trial participants at day 0 and at day 28 after the second dose. The source of this sequence is an adult in good health. The chain is assembled from TRBV5-1 and TRBJ2-2, with the D gene uncertain. The input for sequencing was peripheral blood, taken on day 0 of AZD1222 vaccination. The CDR3 region reads CASSIIPTGELFF. The sequence in DNA is TGCGCCAGCAGCATTATCCCCACCGGGGAGCTGTTTTTT.